This TCR beta chain is drawn from a study of tumor and adjacent non-tumor tissue in lung cancer. Across the study: On average, productive TCRbeta reads reached about 4.2 million per sample.

TCRbeta libraries were built with three rounds of nested PCR, modified from ARM-PCR. TCRdb independently ran MiXCR on the multiplex PCR reads; one entry per CDR3 protein. The sample contains 100,000 to 150,000 distinct CDR3 sequences, around three fifths of which appear only once. Germline loops: CDR1 ENHRY, CDR2 SYGVKD. This CDR3 is built from 15 residues. A single count supports this clonotype. One end of the junction varies from germline; a read error may be responsible. RNA was extracted from bulk tissue without any cell sorting. The sample comprised lung tumor tissue. The gene calls are TRBV10-3 and TRBJ1-2; D remains unclear. The TCR sequence derives from a man younger than 45 with non-small cell lung cancer. CDR3 amino acids: CAISEVGVANYRYTF. For the CDR3, the DNA is TGTGCCATCAGTGAGGTCGGAGTGGCTAACTATCGCTACACCTTC.